The clone carrying this T cell receptor (beta chain) was detected a few times. Its antigen is unknown. Clinical symptoms, serum thyroxine and TRAb, thyroid ultrasound and orbital computed tomography were used for the diagnoses. A sample of blood taken at first hyperthyroidism diagnosis preceded any ophthalmopathy symptoms. This entry belongs to a study of T cells in Graves' hyperthyroidism and ophthalmopathy. Study-wide context: At initial diagnosis, before any treatment had begun, peripheral blood was obtained. General study points: Progression to ophthalmopathy was predicted a median of about 6.6 months early.

The CDR3 has 16 residues. Looked up from germline, CDR1 is MGHRA and CDR2 is YSYEKL. V was cut by 1 base and J by 3 bases, with 15 bases left in between. The CDR3 regions of TCR beta were amplified from RNA transcripts. First-round RT-PCR of the TCR CDR3 relied on the HTBI primer set. Using its own MiXCR run on the multiplex PCR reads, TCRdb lists one record per CDR3 protein. Here the sample spans about 270,000 distinct CDR3 sequences, roughly 15% being singletons. Sample: blood. The rearrangement joins TRBV4-1 to TRBJ1-1, with D unclear. The origin of this receptor is a woman aged 45-59 years with Graves' hyperthyroidism that later progressed to Graves' ophthalmopathy. This CDR3 reads CASSQAPPRWDTEAFF. CDR3 DNA: TGCGCCAGCAGCCAAGCACCTCCCCGATGGGACACTGAAGCTTTCTTT.